This TCR beta chain comes out of a study of blood T cell repertoires in COVID-19. Study as a whole: COVID-19 samples collected from the United States, Italy and Spain covered acute and convalescent phases.

Germline loops: CDR1 MNHEY, CDR2 SVGAGI. This CDR3 is 13 amino acids long. Trimming took 6 bases from V and 3 from J, leaving 12 bases between them. The repertoire was sequenced with immunoSEQ multiplex PCR; TCRdb's copy has only in-frame clones and lacks some. The sample has 250,000 to 300,000 clones, about four fifths seen once. The clonotype comes from an older woman with active or convalescent COVID-19. Sequenced: peripheral blood. The chain is built from TRBV6-5 and TRBJ2-7; maybe TRBD2 (6 bases). The CDR3 bases are TGTGCCAGCAGATCGGGACTGATCTACGAGCAGTACTTC. This sequence encodes CASRSGLIYEQYF.